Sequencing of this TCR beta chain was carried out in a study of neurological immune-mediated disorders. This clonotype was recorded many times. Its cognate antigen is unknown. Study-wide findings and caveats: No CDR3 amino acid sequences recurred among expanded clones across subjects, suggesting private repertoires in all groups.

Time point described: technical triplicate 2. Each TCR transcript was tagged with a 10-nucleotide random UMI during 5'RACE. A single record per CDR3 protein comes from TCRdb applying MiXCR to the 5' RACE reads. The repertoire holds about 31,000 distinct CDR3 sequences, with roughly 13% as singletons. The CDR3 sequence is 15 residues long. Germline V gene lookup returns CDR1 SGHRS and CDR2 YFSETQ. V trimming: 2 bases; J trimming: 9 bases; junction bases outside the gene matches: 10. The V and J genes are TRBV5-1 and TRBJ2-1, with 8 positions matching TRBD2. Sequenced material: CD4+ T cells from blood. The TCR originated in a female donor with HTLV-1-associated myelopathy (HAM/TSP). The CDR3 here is CASSFDSGTSSEQFF. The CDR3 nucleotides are TGCGCCAGCAGCTTTGATAGCGGGACGTCCAGTGAGCAGTTCTTC.